This entry lists 4 T cell receptor beta chains sequenced from one sample in a study of cytomegalovirus exposure and HLA in healthy donors. The repertoire was sequenced with immunoSEQ multiplex PCR; TCRdb's copy has only in-frame clones and lacks some. The sample yields some 200,000 clones, around 84% seen once. Specimen: PBMCs. These receptors all stem from a woman younger than 45 in good health and CMV-seropositive.

This chain connects TRBV5-1 to TRBJ2-1, with 7 bases that match TRBD1. Germline V gene lookup returns CDR1 SGHRS and CDR2 YFSETQ. CDR3 length: 12 residues. V gave up 0 bases and J gave up 11 bases; unmatched junction bases: 2. The CDR3 reads CASSLEGAKQFF. CDR3 in DNA: TGCGCCAGCAGCTTGGAGGGGGCCAAGCAGTTCTTC.

The V and J genes are TRBV19 and TRBJ1-2; a weak D match, TRBD1 (6 bases). CDR1 is LNHDA, CDR2 SQIVND, per germline (reference sequence). The length of the CDR3 is 12 residues. V shed 7 bases and J shed 6 bases, with 12 bases lying between them. The CDR3 loop is CASTPTGDGYTF. The CDR3 DNA is TGTGCCAGTACCCCGACAGGCGATGGCTACACCTTC.

The chain is built from TRBV30 and TRBJ1-2; a weak D match, TRBD1 (5 bases). Trimming left V 2 bases short and J 4 bases short, with 29 bases between. Per the germline V gene, CDR1 is GTSNPN and CDR2 is SVGIG (reference sequence). The CDR3 has 19 residues. CDR3 sequence (DNA): TGTGCCTGGAGTCTTACACCTAGGACATCAAATGAAGGTCGCTATGGCTACACCTTC. Translating gives CAWSLTPRTSNEGRYGYTF.

The chain recombines TRBV29-1 with TRBJ1-2; unclear D gene. Trimming removed 4 bases from V and 0 bases from J, with 6 bases in between. CDR3 length: 12 amino acids. Germline-derived CDR1 and CDR2 are SQVTM and ANQGSEA. The CDR3 nucleotides are TGCAGCGTTGTTTCCACTAACTATGGCTACACCTTC. This sequence encodes CSVVSTNYGYTF.